The T cell receptor beta chain described here comes from a study of T-cell reconstitution after alpha-beta-depleted transplantation in children. Overall study findings and caveats: Diversity and T-cell counts at one year after transplant derived mostly from new T cells. Recipient T cells and thymic progenitors that survived were the source of the high TCRbeta diversity seen at day 60 in some patients. The study reportedly traced alpha-beta T cells about two months after transplant to several hundred expanded graft clones.

About this clonotype: Its target is not known.

Unique molecular identifiers were incorporated into the prepared TCRbeta library. TCRdb fed the PCR reads into MiXCR, producing one record per CDR3 protein. The sample holds roughly 400,000 distinct CDR3 sequences, about 40% seen once. V was clipped by 0 bases and J by 10 bases; unmatched bases: 6. Germline V gene sequence: CDR1 SGHTA, CDR2 FQGNSA. The CDR3 is 17 residues long. This TCR was recovered from a girl aged 2 to 10 with aplastic anemia, due to receive a stem cell transplant. The sample consisted of PBMCs, taken before TCRalphabeta/CD19-depleted stem cell transplant. The chain couples TRBV7-2 to TRBJ2-1, with 16 bases that match TRBD2. For the CDR3, the DNA is TGTGCCAGCAGCTTAGCGCTGGGACTAGCGGGAGGGGGGGAGCAGTTCTTC. This codes for CASSLALGLAGGGEQFF.